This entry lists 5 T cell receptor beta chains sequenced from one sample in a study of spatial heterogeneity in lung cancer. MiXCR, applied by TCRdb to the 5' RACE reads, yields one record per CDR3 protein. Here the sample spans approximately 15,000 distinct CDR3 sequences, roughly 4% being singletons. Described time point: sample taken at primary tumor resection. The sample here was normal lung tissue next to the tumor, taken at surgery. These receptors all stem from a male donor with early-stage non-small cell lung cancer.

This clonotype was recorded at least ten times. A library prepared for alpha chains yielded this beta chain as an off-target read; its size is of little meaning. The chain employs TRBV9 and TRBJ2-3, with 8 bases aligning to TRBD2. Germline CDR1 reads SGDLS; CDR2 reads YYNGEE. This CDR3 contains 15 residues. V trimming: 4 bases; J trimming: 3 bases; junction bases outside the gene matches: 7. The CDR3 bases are TGTGCCAGCAGCCCCCCGGGGGGGGAGACAGATACGCAGTATTTT. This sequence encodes CASSPPGGETDTQYF.

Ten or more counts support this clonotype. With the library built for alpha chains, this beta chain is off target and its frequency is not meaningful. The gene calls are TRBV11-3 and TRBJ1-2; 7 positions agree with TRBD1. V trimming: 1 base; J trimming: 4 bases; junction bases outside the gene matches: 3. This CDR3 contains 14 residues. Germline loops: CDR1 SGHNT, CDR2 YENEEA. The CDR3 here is CASSLAGGSYGYTF. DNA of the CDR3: TGTGCCAGCAGCTTAGCAGGGGGAAGCTATGGCTACACCTTC.

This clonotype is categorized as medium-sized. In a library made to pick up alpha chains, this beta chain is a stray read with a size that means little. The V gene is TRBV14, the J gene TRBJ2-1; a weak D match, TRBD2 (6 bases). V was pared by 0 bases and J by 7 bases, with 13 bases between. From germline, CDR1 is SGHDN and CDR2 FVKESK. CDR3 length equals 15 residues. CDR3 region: CASSQELASSNEQFF. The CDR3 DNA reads TGTGCCAGCAGCCAAGAACTAGCAAGTTCTAATGAGCAGTTCTTC.

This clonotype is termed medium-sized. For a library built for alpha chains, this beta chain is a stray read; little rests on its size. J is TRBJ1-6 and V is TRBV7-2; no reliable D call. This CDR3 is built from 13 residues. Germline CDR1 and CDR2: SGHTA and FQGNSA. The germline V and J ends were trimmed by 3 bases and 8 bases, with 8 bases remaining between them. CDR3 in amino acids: CASSLRTDSPLHF. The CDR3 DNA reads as TGTGCCAGCAGCTTGAGGACCGATTCACCCCTCCACTTT.

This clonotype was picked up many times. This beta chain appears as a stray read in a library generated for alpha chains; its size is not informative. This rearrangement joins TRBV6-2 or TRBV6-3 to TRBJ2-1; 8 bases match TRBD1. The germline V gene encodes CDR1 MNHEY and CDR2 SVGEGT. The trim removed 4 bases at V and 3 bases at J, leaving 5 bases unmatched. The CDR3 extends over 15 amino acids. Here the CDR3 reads CASSSGTGDYNEQFF. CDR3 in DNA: TGTGCCAGCAGTTCCGGGACAGGTGACTACAATGAGCAGTTCTTC.